Sequencing of this TCR beta chain was carried out in a study of T cells after yellow fever vaccination. Study-wide findings and caveats: Across the CD4 and CD8 compartments, a small share of clonotypes was present in both. Faster peaking, at day 5 versus 15, marked a secondary response that was weaker.

This clonotype was seen a handful of times. The antigen remains undetermined. TCRdb called the 5' RACE reads again in MiXCR, with one record for every CDR3 protein. The profile shows roughly 350,000 distinct CDR3 sequences, over 3.5% of them singletons. Sample: PBMCs, taken 5 days after the yellow fever booster vaccination. The TCR sequence derives from a man younger than 35 who received the YFV17D yellow fever vaccine.

The CDR3 here is CSATAFFQETQYF. The CDR3 nucleotides read TGCAGTGCCACCGCTTTTTTCCAAGAGACCCAGTACTTC. The V call is TRBV20-1, the J call TRBJ2-5; no clear D. The CDR3 runs 13 residues. Germline V gene lookup returns CDR1 DFQATT and CDR2 SNEGSKA (reference sequence). V dropped 6 bases and J dropped 1 base, with 12 bases sitting between them.